The 27 T cell receptor beta chains presented below share a single source sample, sequenced in a study of cytomegalovirus exposure and HLA in healthy donors. It was with 60 Vbeta and 13 Jbeta primers that the PCR ran. Sequencing was performed with immunoSEQ multiplex PCR; in TCRdb, only in-frame clones are kept and a portion is missing. The sample comprises roughly 80,000 clones, over 60% of which are singletons, and 12% rests with the top ten. The sequencing sample was made of PBMCs. The receptors derive from a male donor in good health and CMV-seropositive.

This chain uses TRBV18 with TRBJ1-3; no clear D. CDR3 length: 15 amino acids. The V and J ends lost 2 bases and 0 bases respectively, with 8 bases between them. Germline CDR1 KGHSH, CDR2 LQKENI. Here the CDR3 DNA reads TGTGCCAGCTCACCAAGAACAGCCTCTGGAAACACCATATATTTT. Protein product: CASSPRTASGNTIYF.

The V call is TRBV11-1, the J call TRBJ2-5; D might be TRBD1 (5 bases). V lost 2 bases and J lost 1, with 11 bases in between. This CDR3 is 15 amino acids long. The germline CDR1 and CDR2 sequences are SGHAT and FQDESV (reference sequence). CDR3 sequence (DNA): TGTGCCAGCAGCTTAAACGACAGTCCCCAAGAGACCCAGTACTTC. Protein product: CASSLNDSPQETQYF.

The V and J genes are TRBV5-8 and TRBJ1-5; 9 bases are a match to TRBD1. Trimming cost V 4 bases and J 4 bases; bases outside gene matches: 9. This CDR3 region has 16 residues. Germline V gene sequence: CDR1 SGHTS, CDR2 YDEGEE. CDR3: CASSPGTGKGNQPQHF. The DNA of the CDR3 is TGTGCCAGCAGCCCAGGGACAGGGAAGGGGAATCAGCCCCAGCATTTT.

The gene calls are TRBV5-5 and TRBJ2-2; D not resolved. Germline V lookup: CDR1 SGHKS, CDR2 YYEKEE (reference sequence). CDR3 length: 15 amino acids. The V end lost 1 base, the J end lost 4 bases, and 11 bases lay between the germline ends. The CDR3 spells CASSLSQVATGELFF. The DNA of the CDR3 is TGTGCCAGCAGCTTGTCTCAGGTGGCCACCGGGGAGCTGTTTTTT. Full variable domain (outside the CDR3, taken from reference TRBV5-5 and TRBJ2-2): DAGVTQSPTHLIKTRGQQVTLRCSPISGHKSVSWYQQVLGQGPQFIFQYYEKEERGRGNFPDRFSARQFPNYSSELNVNALLLGDSALYLCASSLSQVATGELFFGEGSRLTVL.

V gene TRBV5-1 combines with J gene TRBJ2-3; possible D gene TRBD1, 6 bases. The CDR3 runs to 14 residues. Between the trimmed V and J ends, which lost 5 bases and 2 bases, there was a span of 12 bases. Germline V gene data show CDR1 as SGHRS and CDR2 as YFSETQ. The CDR3: CASSYREFTDTQYF. CDR3 DNA: TGCGCCAGCAGTTACAGGGAATTCACAGATACGCAGTATTTT. Full variable domain (remainder filled in from reference TRBV5-1 and TRBJ2-3): KAGVTQTPRYLIKTRGQQVTLSCSPISGHRSVSWYQQTPGQGLQFLFEYFSETQRNKGNFPGRFSGRQFSNSRSEMNVSTLELGDSALYLCASSYREFTDTQYFGPGTRLTVL.

J is TRBJ2-5 and V is TRBV28, with D possibly being TRBD1 (6 bases). The CDR3 contains 15 residues. V shed 6 bases and J shed 2 bases, with 16 bases lying between them. Germline assignment: CDR1 MDHEN and CDR2 SYDVKM. This CDR3 reads CASRDGQWRQETQYF. The CDR3 nucleotides read TGTGCCAGCAGGGATGGACAGTGGCGACAAGAGACCCAGTACTTC.

V gene TRBV7-9 combines with J gene TRBJ2-5; the D gene is possibly TRBD1 (6 bases). This CDR3 contains 14 residues. Germline loops: CDR1 SEHNR, CDR2 FQNEAQ (reference sequence). V dropped 3 bases and J dropped 3 bases, with 11 bases sitting between them. CDR3 nucleotides: TGTGCCAGCAGCTTTTCCCAGGGGAAAGAGACCCAGTACTTC. Translated, it gives CASSFSQGKETQYF.

J is TRBJ1-4 and V is TRBV4-2, with TRBD1 matching over 11 bases. This CDR3 is built from 16 residues. In germline, CDR1 is LGHNA, CDR2 YNFKEQ. With V trimmed by 1 base and J by 7 bases, 5 bases remained unmatched. The CDR3 region is CASSQAPGTGGEKLFF. CDR3 DNA: TGTGCCAGCAGCCAAGCACCCGGGACAGGGGGTGAAAAACTGTTTTTT.

V usage is TRBV7-8 and J usage is TRBJ2-1, with D unresolved. Germline CDR1 is SGHVS and CDR2 is FQNEAQ. The V end lost 3 bases, the J end lost 15 bases, and 18 bases lay between the germline ends. CDR3 size: 13 residues. This CDR3 is CASSLKHGRNPFF. The CDR3 nucleotides read TGTGCCAGCAGCTTGAAACATGGGCGAAATCCGTTCTTC. The full variable domain, rest sourced from reference TRBV7-8 and TRBJ2-1, is GAGVSQSPRYKVAKRGQDVALRCDPISGHVSLFWYQQALGQGPEFLTYFQNEAQLDKSGLPSDRFFAERPEGSVSTLKIQRTQQEDSAVYLCASSLKHGRNPFFGPGTRLTVL.

V and J are TRBV27 and TRBJ2-3; D is possibly TRBD1 (6 bases). Germline V gene lookup returns CDR1 MNHEY and CDR2 SMNVEV (reference sequence). The V and J ends lost 3 bases and 2 bases respectively, with 12 bases between them. The CDR3 covers 15 residues. CDR3 DNA sequence: TGTGCCAGCAGTTTCGGTGGGGGCACCACAGATACGCAGTATTTT. This translates into CASSFGGGTTDTQYF.

This chain joins TRBV18 and TRBJ1-5; 11 bases are shared with TRBD1. Losses at the gene ends were 4 bases for V and 7 bases for J; bases not matched to a gene: 6. The length of the CDR3 is 15 residues. Germline CDR1 reads KGHSH; CDR2 reads LQKENI. The CDR3 sequence: CASSLGQGAQQPQHF. CDR3 coding DNA: TGTGCCAGCTCACTAGGACAGGGGGCGCAACAGCCCCAGCATTTT.

The V call is TRBV27, the J call TRBJ2-3; 7 nucleotides align to TRBD2. The germline V gene has CDR1 MNHEY and CDR2 SMNVEV (reference sequence). The ends lost 2 bases at V and 5 bases at J; junction bases unmatched: 10. The CDR3 has 16 amino acids. Written as DNA, the CDR3 is TGTGCCAGCAGTTTAGCGGGAGAACATGTCGGAGATACGCAGTATTTT. Translated: CASSLAGEHVGDTQYF.

The chain joins TRBV5-6 to TRBJ2-5, with D perhaps matching TRBD2 (6 bases). The DNA end is a closer match to TRBJ2-7, so the J assignment may be wrong. This CDR3 comprises 15 residues. Germline-derived CDR1 and CDR2 are SGHDT and YYEEEE. The CDR3: CASSLAGRSSYEQYF. In DNA form, the CDR3 reads TGTGCCAGCAGCTTGGCAGGGAGGAGCTCCTACGAGCAGTACTTC.

The genes are TRBV19 and TRBJ1-2; TRBD1 is a possible D gene (5 bases). CDR1 is LNHDA, CDR2 SQIVND, per germline (reference sequence). V shed 4 bases and J shed 4 bases, with 16 bases lying between them. This CDR3 spans 15 amino acids. Here the CDR3 reads CASSTPSGDSYGYTF. Written as DNA, the CDR3 is TGTGCCAGTAGTACTCCTTCGGGGGATTCCTATGGCTACACCTTC.

The genes are TRBV10-2 and TRBJ2-5; 8 bases match TRBD1. V was pared by 3 bases and J by 3 bases, with 9 bases of the junction left unmatched. The CDR3 totals 16 residues. The germline CDR1 and CDR2 sequences are WSHSY and SAAADI. The CDR3 reads CASSEPNRGYEETQYF. CDR3 nucleotides: TGCGCCAGCAGTGAACCGAACAGGGGGTATGAAGAGACCCAGTACTTC.

V and J are TRBV5-6 and TRBJ1-1; TRBD1 matches at 11 bases. This CDR3 is built from 17 residues. Germline CDR1 SGHDT, CDR2 YYEEEE. The junction had 5 bases not matched to a gene; V was cut back by 0 bases and J by 1 base. The CDR3 loop is CASSLAWGQGGNTEAFF. CDR3 bases: TGTGCCAGCAGCTTGGCCTGGGGACAGGGGGGGAACACTGAAGCTTTCTTT.

This chain uses TRBV6-5 with TRBJ1-5, with D possibly TRBD1 on 6 matching bases. Trimming removed 0 bases from V and 0 bases from J, with 9 bases in between. Germline CDR1 and CDR2: MNHEY and SVGAGI. The CDR3 is made up of 16 amino acids. The CDR3 here is CASSYSARGSNQPQHF. In nucleotides, the CDR3 is TGTGCCAGCAGTTACTCTGCCAGGGGTAGCAATCAGCCCCAGCATTTT.

The rearrangement uses TRBV7-7 and TRBJ2-5; D not certain. The V gene's germline CDR1 is SSHAT and CDR2 FNYEAQ (reference sequence). With 3 bases removed from V and 0 bases from J, the gap between germline ends came to 8 bases. This CDR3 is 14 amino acids long. The CDR3 region is CASSLGTYQETQYF. CDR3 coding DNA: TGTGCCAGCAGCTTGGGCACATACCAAGAGACCCAGTACTTC.

The rearrangement links TRBV7-9 to TRBJ2-7, with D tentatively TRBD2 (6 bases). Deletions cut 3 bases from V and 7 bases from J, with 16 bases between. The germline CDR1 and CDR2 sequences are SEHNR and FQNEAQ (reference sequence). The CDR3 sequence is 14 residues long. The CDR3 is CASSFGTAELEQYF. For the CDR3, the DNA is TGTGCCAGCAGCTTCGGGACTGCCGAATTAGAGCAGTACTTC.

This chain joins TRBV5-1 and TRBJ2-3; 11 bases align to TRBD2. V lost 0 bases and J lost 4; bases outside the gene matches: 4. CDR3 length: 16 residues. Germline lookup yields CDR1 SGHRS and CDR2 YFSETQ. The CDR3 region is CASSLGLAGQSDTQYF. DNA of the CDR3: TGCGCCAGCAGCTTGGGACTAGCGGGGCAATCAGATACGCAGTATTTT. Filled out from reference TRBV5-1 and TRBJ2-3, the complete variable domain reads KAGVTQTPRYLIKTRGQQVTLSCSPISGHRSVSWYQQTPGQGLQFLFEYFSETQRNKGNFPGRFSGRQFSNSRSEMNVSTLELGDSALYLCASSLGLAGQSDTQYFGPGTRLTVL.

The J gene is TRBJ2-2, the V gene TRBV19, with TRBD1 matching 8 bases. The germline gives CDR1 LNHDA, CDR2 SQIVND (reference sequence). The CDR3 runs to 13 residues. V was pared by 4 bases and J by 6 bases, with 1 base of the junction left unmatched. The CDR3 region is CASSNRGAGELFF. Written as DNA, the CDR3 is TGTGCCAGTAGTAACAGGGGGGCCGGGGAGCTGTTTTTT.

This clone has just a few counts. The V gene is TRBV5-1, the J gene TRBJ2-3; 11 bases map to TRBD2. The V segment lost 7 bases and the J segment 3 bases; nucleotides outside the gene matches: 4. Germline V gene data show CDR1 as SGHRS and CDR2 as YFSETQ. CDR3 length equals 14 residues. The CDR3 nucleotides read TGCGCCAGCGGCTGGACTAGCGGGACAGATACGCAGTATTTT. Translation: CASGWTSGTDTQYF. Complete variable domain (other parts from reference TRBV5-1 and TRBJ2-3): KAGVTQTPRYLIKTRGQQVTLSCSPISGHRSVSWYQQTPGQGLQFLFEYFSETQRNKGNFPGRFSGRQFSNSRSEMNVSTLELGDSALYLCASGWTSGTDTQYFGPGTRLTVL.

The chain recombines TRBV5-8 with TRBJ2-5; D gene ambiguous. The CDR3 extends over 12 amino acids. The germline gives CDR1 SGHTS, CDR2 YDEGEE. V was shortened by 1 base and J by 5 bases, with 6 bases between the two germline ends. The CDR3 DNA reads as TGTGCCAGCAGCTTGCTGTCCGAGACCCAGTACTTC. This sequence encodes CASSLLSETQYF.

This rearrangement joins TRBV6-4 to TRBJ2-2, with TRBD2 identical over 8 bases. Trimming cost V 5 bases and J 5 bases; bases outside gene matches: 7. Per germline, CDR1 MRHNA and CDR2 SNTAGT. There are 15 residues in the CDR3. The CDR3: CASSPGLVGTGELFF. For the CDR3, the DNA is TGTGCCAGCAGTCCGGGACTAGTTGGTACCGGGGAGCTGTTTTTT.

The V and J genes are TRBV4-3 and TRBJ2-2; 7 bases align to TRBD2. Per the germline V gene, CDR1 is LGHNA and CDR2 is YSLEER. The junction had 8 bases not matched to a gene; V was cut back by 0 bases and J by 7 bases. The CDR3 is made up of 16 amino acids. The CDR3 DNA sequence: TGCGCCAGCAGCCAAGAAGGGGCTGGGGGGGGCGGGGAGCTGTTTTTT. It is translated as CASSQEGAGGGGELFF.

The chain couples TRBV6-5 to TRBJ1-2; TRBD1 matches 7 bases. V shed 2 bases and J 4 bases; nucleotides not matched to a gene: 4. Germline V lookup: CDR1 MNHEY, CDR2 SVGAGI. The CDR3 runs to 14 residues. In DNA form, the CDR3 reads TGTGCCAGCAGTTACGAGCAGGGGGGCTATGGCTACACCTTC. This sequence encodes CASSYEQGGYGYTF.

J is TRBJ2-7 and V is TRBV7-9; 12 nucleotides agree with TRBD2. After removal of 5 bases from V and 4 bases from J, the junction contained 18 bases not matched to a gene. CDR1 is SEHNR and CDR2 is FQNEAQ in the germline V gene (reference sequence). This CDR3 region has 19 residues. The CDR3 protein is CASSPSAASGRAALYEQYF. The CDR3 region has the DNA TGTGCCAGCAGCCCCTCGGCGGCTAGCGGGAGGGCCGCGCTTTACGAGCAGTACTTC.